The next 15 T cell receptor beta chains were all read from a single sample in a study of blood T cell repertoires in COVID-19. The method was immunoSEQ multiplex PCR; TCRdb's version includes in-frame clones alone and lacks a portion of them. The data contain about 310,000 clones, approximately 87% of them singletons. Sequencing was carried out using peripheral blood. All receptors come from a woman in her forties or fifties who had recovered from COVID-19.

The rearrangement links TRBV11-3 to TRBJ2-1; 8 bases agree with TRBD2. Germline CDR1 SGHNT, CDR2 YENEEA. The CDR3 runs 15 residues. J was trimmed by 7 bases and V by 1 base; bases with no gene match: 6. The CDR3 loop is CASSLGGLAGNEQFF. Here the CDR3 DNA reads TGTGCCAGCAGCTTAGGAGGTCTAGCGGGTAATGAGCAGTTCTTC.

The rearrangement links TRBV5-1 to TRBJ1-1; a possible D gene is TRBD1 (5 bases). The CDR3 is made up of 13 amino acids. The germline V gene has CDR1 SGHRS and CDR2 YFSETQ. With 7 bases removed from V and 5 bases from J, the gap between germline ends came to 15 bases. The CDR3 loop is CASYPGGGTEAFF. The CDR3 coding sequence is TGCGCCAGCTATCCGGGGGGTGGAACTGAAGCTTTCTTT.

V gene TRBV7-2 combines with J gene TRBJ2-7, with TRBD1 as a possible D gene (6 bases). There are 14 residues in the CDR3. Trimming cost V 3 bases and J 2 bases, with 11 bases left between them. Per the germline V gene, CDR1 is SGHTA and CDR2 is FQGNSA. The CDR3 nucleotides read TGTGCCAGCAGCTTTCATGGGGGCCCCTACGAGCAGTACTTC. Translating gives CASSFHGGPYEQYF.

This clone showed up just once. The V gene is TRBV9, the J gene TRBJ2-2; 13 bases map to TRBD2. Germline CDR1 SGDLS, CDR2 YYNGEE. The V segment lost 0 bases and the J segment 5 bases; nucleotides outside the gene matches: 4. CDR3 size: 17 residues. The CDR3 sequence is CASSVGTSGSSTGELFF. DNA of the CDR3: TGTGCCAGCAGCGTAGGGACTAGCGGGAGTTCTACCGGGGAGCTGTTTTTT.

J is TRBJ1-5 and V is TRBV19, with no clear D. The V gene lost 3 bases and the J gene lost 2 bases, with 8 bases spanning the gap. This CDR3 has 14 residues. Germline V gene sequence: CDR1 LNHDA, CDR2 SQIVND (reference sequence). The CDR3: CASSMEVGNQPQHF. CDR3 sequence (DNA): TGTGCCAGTAGTATGGAGGTCGGCAATCAGCCCCAGCATTTT. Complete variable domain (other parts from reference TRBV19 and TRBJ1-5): DGGITQSPKYLFRKEGQNVTLSCEQNLNHDAMYWYRQDPGQGLRLIYYSQIVNDFQKGDIAEGYSVSREKKESFPLTVTSAQKNPTAFYLCASSMEVGNQPQHFGDGTRLSIL.

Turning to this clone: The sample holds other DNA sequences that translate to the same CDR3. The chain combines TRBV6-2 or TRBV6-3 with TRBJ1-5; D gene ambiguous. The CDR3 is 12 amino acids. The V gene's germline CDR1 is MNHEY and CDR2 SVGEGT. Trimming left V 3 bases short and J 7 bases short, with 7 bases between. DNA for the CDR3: TGTGCCAGCAGTTATTACGGGCAGCCCCAGCATTTT. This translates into CASSYYGQPQHF.

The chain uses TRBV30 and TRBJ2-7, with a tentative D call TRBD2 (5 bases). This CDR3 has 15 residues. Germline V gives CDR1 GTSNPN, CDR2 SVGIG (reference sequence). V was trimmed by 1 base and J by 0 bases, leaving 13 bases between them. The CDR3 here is CAWSGRLASSYEQYF. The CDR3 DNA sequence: TGTGCCTGGAGTGGTAGATTAGCGTCCTCCTACGAGCAGTACTTC.

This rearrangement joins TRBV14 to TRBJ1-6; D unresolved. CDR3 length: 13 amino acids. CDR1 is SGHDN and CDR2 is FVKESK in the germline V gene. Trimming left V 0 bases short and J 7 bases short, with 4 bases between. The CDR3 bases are TGTGCCAGCAGCCAAGAACTAAATTCACCCCTCCACTTT. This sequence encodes CASSQELNSPLHF.

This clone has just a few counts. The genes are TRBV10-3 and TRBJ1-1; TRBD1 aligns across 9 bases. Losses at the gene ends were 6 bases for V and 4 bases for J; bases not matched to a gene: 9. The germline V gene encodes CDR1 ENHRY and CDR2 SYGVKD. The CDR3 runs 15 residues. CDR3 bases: TGTGCCATCAGGCCTCCCGGGACAGGGTCCACTGAAGCTTTCTTT. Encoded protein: CAIRPPGTGSTEAFF.

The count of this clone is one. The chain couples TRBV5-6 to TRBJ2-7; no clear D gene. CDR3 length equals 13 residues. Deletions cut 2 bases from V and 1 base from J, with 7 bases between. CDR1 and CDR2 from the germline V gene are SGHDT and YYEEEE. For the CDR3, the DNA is TGTGCCAGCAGCTTCCCCAGATCCTACGAGCAGTACTTC. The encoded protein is CASSFPRSYEQYF.

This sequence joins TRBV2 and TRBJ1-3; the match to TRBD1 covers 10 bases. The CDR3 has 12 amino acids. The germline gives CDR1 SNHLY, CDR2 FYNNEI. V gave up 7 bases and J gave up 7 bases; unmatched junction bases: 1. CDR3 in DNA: TGTGCCAGCAAGGGACAGGGGAACACCATATATTTT. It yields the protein CASKGQGNTIYF. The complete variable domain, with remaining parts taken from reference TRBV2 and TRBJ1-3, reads EPEVTQTPSHQVTQMGQEVILRCVPISNHLYFYWYRQILGQKVEFLVSFYNNEISEKSEIFDDQFSVERPDGSNFTLKIRSTKLEDSAMYFCASKGQGNTIYFGEGSWLTVV.

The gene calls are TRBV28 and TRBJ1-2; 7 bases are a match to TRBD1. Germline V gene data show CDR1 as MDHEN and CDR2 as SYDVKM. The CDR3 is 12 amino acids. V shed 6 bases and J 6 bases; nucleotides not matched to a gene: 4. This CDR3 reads CASSPTGDGYTF. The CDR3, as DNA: TGTGCCAGCAGCCCAACAGGGGATGGCTACACCTTC.

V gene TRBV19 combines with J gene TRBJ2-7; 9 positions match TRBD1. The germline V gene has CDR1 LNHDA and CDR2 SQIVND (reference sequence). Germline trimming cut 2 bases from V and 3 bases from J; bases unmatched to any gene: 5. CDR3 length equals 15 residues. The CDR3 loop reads CASSISEGQGYEQYF. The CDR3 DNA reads TGTGCCAGTAGTATATCCGAGGGACAGGGCTACGAGCAGTACTTC.

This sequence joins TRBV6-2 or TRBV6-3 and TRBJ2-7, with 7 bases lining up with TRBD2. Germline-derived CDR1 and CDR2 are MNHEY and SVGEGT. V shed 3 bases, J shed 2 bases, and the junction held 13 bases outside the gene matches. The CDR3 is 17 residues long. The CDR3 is CASSYLFGRTRTYEQYF. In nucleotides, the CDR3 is TGTGCCAGCAGTTATCTTTTTGGGCGGACTAGGACCTACGAGCAGTACTTC.

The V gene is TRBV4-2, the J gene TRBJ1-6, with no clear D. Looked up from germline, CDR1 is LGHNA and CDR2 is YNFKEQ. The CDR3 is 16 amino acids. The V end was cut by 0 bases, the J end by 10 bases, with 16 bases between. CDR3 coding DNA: TGTGCCAGCAGCCAAGATCATGCGGGGAGAGGGTCACCCCTCCACTTT. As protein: CASSQDHAGRGSPLHF.